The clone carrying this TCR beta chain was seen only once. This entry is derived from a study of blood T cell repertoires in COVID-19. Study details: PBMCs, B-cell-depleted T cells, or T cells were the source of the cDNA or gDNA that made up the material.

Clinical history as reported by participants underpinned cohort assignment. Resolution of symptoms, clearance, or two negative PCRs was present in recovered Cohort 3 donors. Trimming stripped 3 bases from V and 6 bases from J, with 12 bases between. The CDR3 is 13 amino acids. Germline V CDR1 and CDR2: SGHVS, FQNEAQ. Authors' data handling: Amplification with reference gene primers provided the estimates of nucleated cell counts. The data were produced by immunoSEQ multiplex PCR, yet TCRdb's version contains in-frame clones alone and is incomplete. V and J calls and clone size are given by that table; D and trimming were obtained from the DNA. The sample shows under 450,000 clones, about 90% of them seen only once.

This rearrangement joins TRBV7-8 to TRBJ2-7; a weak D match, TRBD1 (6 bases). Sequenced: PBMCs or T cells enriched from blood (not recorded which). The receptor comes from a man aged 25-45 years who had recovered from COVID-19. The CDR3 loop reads CASSFSGAGEQYF. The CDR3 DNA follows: TGTGCCAGCAGCTTTTCAGGGGCGGGCGAGCAGTACTTC.